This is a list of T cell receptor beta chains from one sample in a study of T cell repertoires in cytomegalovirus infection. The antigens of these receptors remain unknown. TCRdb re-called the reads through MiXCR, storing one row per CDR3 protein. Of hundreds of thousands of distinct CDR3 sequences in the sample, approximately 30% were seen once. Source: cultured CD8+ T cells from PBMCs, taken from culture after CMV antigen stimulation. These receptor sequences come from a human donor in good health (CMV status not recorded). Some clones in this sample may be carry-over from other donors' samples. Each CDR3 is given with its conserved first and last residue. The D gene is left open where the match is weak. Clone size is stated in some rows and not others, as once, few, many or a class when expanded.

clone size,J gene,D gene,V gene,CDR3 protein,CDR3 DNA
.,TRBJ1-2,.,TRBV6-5,CASSSLPQFDPHGYTF,TGTGCCAGCAGTTCCCTCCCACAGTTCGACCCGCATGGCTACACCTTC
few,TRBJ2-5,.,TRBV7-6,CASSTKAHGLVGQETQYF,TGTGCCAGCAGCACAAAGGCGCATGGACTTGTGGGCCAAGAGACCCAGTACTTC
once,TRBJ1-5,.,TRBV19,CASSLPWDGNQPQHF,TGTGCCAGTAGTCTTCCCTGGGACGGCAATCAGCCCCAGCATTTT
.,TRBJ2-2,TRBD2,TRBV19,CASSIDAGGPPGELFF,TGTGCCAGTAGTATAGACGCGGGGGGGCCCCCCGGGGAGCTGTTTTTT
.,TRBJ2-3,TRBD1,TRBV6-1,CASSYNTGDTDTQYF,TGTGCCAGCAGTTACAATACAGGGGACACAGATACGCAGTATTTT
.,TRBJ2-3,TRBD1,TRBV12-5,CASGTEPFKGADTQYF,TGTGCTAGTGGTACTGAACCCTTCAAGGGGGCGGATACGCAGTATTTT
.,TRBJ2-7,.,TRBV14,CASSQPAGWDEQYF,TGTGCCAGCAGCCAGCCGGCAGGGTGGGACGAGCAGTACTTC
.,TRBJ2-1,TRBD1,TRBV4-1,CASSSPRRGLYNEQFF,TGCGCCAGCAGCTCTCCTCGCAGGGGGCTTTACAATGAGCAGTTCTTC
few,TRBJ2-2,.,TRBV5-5,CASRTRDGDTGELFF,TGTGCCAGCAGGACCCGGGACGGTGACACCGGGGAGCTGTTTTTT
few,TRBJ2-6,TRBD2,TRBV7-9,CASSLSLADASGANVLTF,TGTGCCAGCAGCTTATCTCTAGCGGACGCCTCTGGGGCCAACGTCCTGACTTTC
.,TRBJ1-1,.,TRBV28,CASSLTLGGINTEAFF,TGTGCCAGCAGTTTAACCCTAGGAGGGATAAACACTGAAGCTTTCTTT
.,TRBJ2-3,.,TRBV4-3,CASSHPPRDSLHTDTQYF,TGCGCCAGCAGCCATCCTCCAAGGGACTCCTTGCATACAGATACGCAGTATTTT
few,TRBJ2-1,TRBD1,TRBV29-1,CSVGGGGEQFF,TGCAGCGTTGGAGGGGGCGGGGAGCAGTTCTTC
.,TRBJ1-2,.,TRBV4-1,CASSQGNRRGYTF,TGCGCCAGCAGCCAAGGCAATCGGCGAGGCTACACCTTC
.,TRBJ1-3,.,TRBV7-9,CASSKQGVNTIYF,TGTGCCAGCAGCAAACAGGGAGTTAACACCATATATTTT
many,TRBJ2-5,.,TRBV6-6,CASTTRGTGRETQYF,TGTGCCAGCACCACTAGGGGGACGGGACGGGAGACCCAGTACTTC
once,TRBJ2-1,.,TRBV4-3,CASNQGKPASSYNEQFF,TGCGCCAGCAACCAAGGGAAGCCGGCCAGCTCCTACAATGAGCAGTTCTTC
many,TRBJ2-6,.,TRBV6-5,CASSSGPGSGANVLTF,TGTGCCAGCAGCAGCGGGCCAGGCTCTGGGGCCAACGTCCTGACTTTC
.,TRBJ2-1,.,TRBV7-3,CASSLTEGEFF,TGTGCCAGCAGCTTAACAGAGGGGGAGTTCTTC
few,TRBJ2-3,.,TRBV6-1,CASSERNSMGTQYF,TGTGCCAGCAGTGAACGGAATAGTATGGGTACGCAGTATTTT
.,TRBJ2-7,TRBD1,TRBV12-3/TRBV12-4,CASSSEGQASYEQYF,TGTGCCAGCAGTAGCGAGGGACAGGCCTCCTACGAGCAGTACTTC
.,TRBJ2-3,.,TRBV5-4,CASSLPDNFDTQYF,TGTGCCAGCAGCTTGCCTGATAATTTTGATACGCAGTATTTT
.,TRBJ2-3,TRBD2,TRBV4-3,CASSLSRLAGGPMEDTQYF,TGCGCCAGCAGCCTTAGCAGACTAGCGGGGGGGCCGATGGAAGATACGCAGTATTTT
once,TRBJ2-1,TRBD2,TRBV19,CASSAPGLAGAAYEQFF,TGTGCCAGTAGTGCCCCGGGACTAGCGGGGGCTGCCTATGAGCAGTTCTTC
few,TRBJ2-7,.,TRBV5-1,CASSGEDSYEQYF,TGTGCCAGCAGCGGGGAGGACAGTTACGAGCAGTACTTC
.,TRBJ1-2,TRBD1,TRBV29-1,CSVPHRGLFYGYTF,TGCAGCGTCCCGCACAGGGGGCTGTTCTATGGCTACACCTTC
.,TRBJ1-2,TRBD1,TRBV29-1,CSVEEDRGLGYGYTF,TGCAGCGTTGAAGAGGACAGGGGGCTGGGCTATGGCTACACCTTC
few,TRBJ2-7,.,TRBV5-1,CASSWIQGPYEQYF,TGCGCCAGCAGCTGGATACAGGGACCCTACGAGCAGTACTTC
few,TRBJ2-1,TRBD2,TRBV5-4,CASSLGGTSKYNEQFF,TGTGCCAGCAGCTTGGGGGGGACTAGCAAGTACAATGAGCAGTTCTTC
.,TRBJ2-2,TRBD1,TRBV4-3,CASSQDSGLGGMNTGELFF,TGCGCCAGCAGCCAAGATTCAGGGCTAGGGGGCATGAACACCGGGGAGCTGTTTTTT
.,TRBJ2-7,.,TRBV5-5,CASSTSSGVEQYF,TGTGCCAGCAGCACATCCTCCGGAGTCGAGCAGTACTTC
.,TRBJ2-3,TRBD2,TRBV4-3,CVSSQGLRSGGFTDTQYF,TGCGTCAGCAGCCAAGGCCTGAGGTCCGGGGGGTTCACAGATACGCAGTATTTT
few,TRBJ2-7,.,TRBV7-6,CASSFNPGSSSSYEQYF,TGTGCCAGCAGCTTCAACCCCGGGTCCTCGAGCTCCTACGAGCAGTACTTC
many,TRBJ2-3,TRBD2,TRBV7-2,CASSYPGLAGGTTDTQYF,TGTGCCAGCAGCTACCCGGGACTAGCGGGGGGGACCACAGATACGCAGTATTTT
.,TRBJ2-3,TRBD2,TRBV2,CASKLTSSSTDTQYF,TGTGCCAGCAAATTGACTAGCTCTAGCACAGATACGCAGTATTTT
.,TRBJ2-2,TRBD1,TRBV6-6,CASSYIFDRGNTGELFF,TGTGCCAGCAGTTACATATTCGACAGGGGAAACACCGGGGAGCTGTTTTTT
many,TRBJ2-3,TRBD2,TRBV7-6,CASSPVASGGDTQYF,TGTGCCAGCAGCCCAGTCGCTAGCGGGGGTGATACGCAGTATTTT
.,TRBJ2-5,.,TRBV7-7,CASSLYGGPQETQYF,TGTGCTAGCAGCTTATACGGGGGGCCCCAAGAGACCCAGTACTTC
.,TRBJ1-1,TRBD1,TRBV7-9,CASSPSGQGEAFF,TGTGCCAGCAGCCCCTCGGGACAGGGCGAAGCTTTCTTT
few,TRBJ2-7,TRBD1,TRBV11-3,CASSSMTGNSYEQYF,TGTGCCAGCAGCTCGATGACAGGGAACTCCTACGAGCAGTACTTC
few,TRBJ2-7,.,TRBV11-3,CASSSRHNSYEQYF,TGTGCCAGCAGCTCTAGACATAATTCCTACGAGCAGTACTTC
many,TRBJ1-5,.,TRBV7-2,CASSTGRSYQPQHF,TGTGCCAGCAGCACAGGACGGTCTTATCAGCCCCAGCATTTT
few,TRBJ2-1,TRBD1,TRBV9,CASSVTGDSYNEQFF,TGTGCCAGCAGCGTAACAGGGGACTCCTACAATGAGCAGTTCTTC
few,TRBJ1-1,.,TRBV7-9,CASSFADAPGKTEAFF,TGTGCCAGCAGCTTTGCCGACGCGCCGGGGAAAACTGAAGCTTTCTTT